The present T cell receptor beta chain was sequenced within a study of T cell responses to AZD1222 COVID-19 vaccine. Study-level background: Combined were second doses at about 4 or about 12 weeks.

Sequencing was performed with immunoSEQ multiplex PCR; in TCRdb, only in-frame clones are kept and a portion is missing. In the table there are about 150,000 clones, roughly 88% of which are singletons. The source is an adult in good health. This sample comprised peripheral blood, obtained on day 0 of AZD1222 vaccination.

The CDR3 loop reads CASSYSLMGTEGGYTF. CDR3 bases: TGTGCCAGCAGTTACTCCCTTATGGGGACAGAGGGCGGCTACACCTTC. J is TRBJ1-2 and V is TRBV6-5; 7 bases agree with TRBD1. V lost 0 bases and J lost 8; bases outside the gene matches: 12. The CDR3 totals 16 residues. The germline gives CDR1 MNHEY, CDR2 SVGAGI.